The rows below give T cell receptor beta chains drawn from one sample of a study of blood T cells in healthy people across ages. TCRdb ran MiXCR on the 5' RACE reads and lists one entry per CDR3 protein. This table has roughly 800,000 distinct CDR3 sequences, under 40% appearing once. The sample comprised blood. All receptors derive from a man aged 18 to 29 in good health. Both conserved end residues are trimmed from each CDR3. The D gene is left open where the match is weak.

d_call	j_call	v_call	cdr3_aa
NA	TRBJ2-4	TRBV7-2	ASSLADTIAKNIQY
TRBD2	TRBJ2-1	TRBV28	ASTVGTSGYNEQF
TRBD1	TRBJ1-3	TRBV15	ATSRVRTGSVGNTIY
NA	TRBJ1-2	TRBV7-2	ASSRGGAANYGYT
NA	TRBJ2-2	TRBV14	ASSNSGNTGELF
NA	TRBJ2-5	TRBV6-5	ANRREQGREETQY
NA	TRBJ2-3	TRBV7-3	ASTPGSGTDTQY
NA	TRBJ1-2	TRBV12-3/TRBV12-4	ASSSTVVTLDGYT
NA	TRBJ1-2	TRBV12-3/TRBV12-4	ASSPGDPYGYT
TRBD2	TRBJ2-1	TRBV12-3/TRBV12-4	ASSNPGGQLF
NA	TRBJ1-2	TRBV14	ANSQDWATKPNGYT
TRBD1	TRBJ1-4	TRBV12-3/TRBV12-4	ASSLAYRGREKLF
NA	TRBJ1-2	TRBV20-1	SAISTEKVEGYT
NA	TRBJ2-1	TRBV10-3	AIGSRFSYNEQF
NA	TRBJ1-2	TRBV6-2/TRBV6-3	ASNGANYGYT
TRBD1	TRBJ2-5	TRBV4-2	ASSQAGTDYNEQY
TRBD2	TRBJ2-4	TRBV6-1	ASRVRDYQDNEQY
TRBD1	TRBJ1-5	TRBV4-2	ASSQGDRGGDQPQH
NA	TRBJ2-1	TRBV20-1	SARDMASRSSYNEQF
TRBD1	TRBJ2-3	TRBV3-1	ASSRTGSADTQY
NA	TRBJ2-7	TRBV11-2	ASSAAVEGYEQY
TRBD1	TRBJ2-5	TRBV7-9	ASSLGQGFDLRQETQY
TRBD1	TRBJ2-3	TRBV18	ASSPLGTGSGTRGTDTQY
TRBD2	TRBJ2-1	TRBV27	TSSSSGARPYNEQF
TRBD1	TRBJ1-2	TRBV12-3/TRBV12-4	ASSLNEGAGGYT
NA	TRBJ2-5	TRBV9	ASSVAEGVRETQY
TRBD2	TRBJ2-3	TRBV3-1	ASSQDPDSGIGDTQY
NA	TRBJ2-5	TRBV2	ASRAGEGTQY
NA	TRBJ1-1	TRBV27	ASLATNAEAF
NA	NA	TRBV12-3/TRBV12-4	ASTSSTLSSYNEQY
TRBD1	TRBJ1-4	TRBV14	AIRPPGQGPDSNEKLF
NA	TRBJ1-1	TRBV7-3	ASSLRSADPPPTEAF
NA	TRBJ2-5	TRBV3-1	ASSRGGTMTETQY
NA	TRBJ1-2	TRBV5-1	ASSLSTYYGYT
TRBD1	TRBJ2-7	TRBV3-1	ASSRQGLSYEQY
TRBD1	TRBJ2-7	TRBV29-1	SGARDSYDEQY
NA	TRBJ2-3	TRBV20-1	SASNGLEGADTQY
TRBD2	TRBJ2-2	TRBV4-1	ASSPRESGGNTGELF
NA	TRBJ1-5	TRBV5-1	ASSLGTGRNQPQH